Detailed here is one T cell receptor (beta chain). PCR was performed using 60 Vbeta and 13 Jbeta primers. Sequencing used immunoSEQ multiplex PCR; TCRdb keeps in-frame clones, though not all of them. The sample has roughly 230,000 clones; around 90% are singletons. CDR3 size: 15 residues. Germline lookup yields CDR1 SGHRS and CDR2 YFSETQ. V was pared by 4 bases and J by 5 bases, with 18 bases between. The sample belongs to a study of cytomegalovirus exposure and HLA in healthy donors. Donors sampled were nominally healthy, though unrecorded immune exposures were likely. This chain connects TRBV5-1 to TRBJ2-5, with D perhaps matching TRBD2 (5 bases). Sequencing was done on a sample of PBMCs. The clonotype was recovered from a girl aged 2 to 9 in good health and CMV-seronegative. The CDR3 reads CASSVAPSGGETQYF. CDR3 bases: TGCGCCAGCAGCGTGGCCCCCAGTGGCGGGGAGACCCAGTACTTC.